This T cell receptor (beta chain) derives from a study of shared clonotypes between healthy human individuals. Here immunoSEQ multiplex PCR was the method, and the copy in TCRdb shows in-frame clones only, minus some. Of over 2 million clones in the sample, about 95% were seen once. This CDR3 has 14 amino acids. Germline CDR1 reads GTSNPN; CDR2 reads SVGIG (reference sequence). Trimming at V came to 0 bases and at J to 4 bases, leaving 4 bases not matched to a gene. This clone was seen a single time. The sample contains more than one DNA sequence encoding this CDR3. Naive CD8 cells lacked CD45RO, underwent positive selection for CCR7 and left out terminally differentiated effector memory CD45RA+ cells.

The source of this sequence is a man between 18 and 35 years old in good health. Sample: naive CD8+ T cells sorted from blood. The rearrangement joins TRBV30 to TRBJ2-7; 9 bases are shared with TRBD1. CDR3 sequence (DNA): TGTGCCTGGAGTGTACTTGACAGGGGGTACGAGCAGTACTTC. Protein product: CAWSVLDRGYEQYF.